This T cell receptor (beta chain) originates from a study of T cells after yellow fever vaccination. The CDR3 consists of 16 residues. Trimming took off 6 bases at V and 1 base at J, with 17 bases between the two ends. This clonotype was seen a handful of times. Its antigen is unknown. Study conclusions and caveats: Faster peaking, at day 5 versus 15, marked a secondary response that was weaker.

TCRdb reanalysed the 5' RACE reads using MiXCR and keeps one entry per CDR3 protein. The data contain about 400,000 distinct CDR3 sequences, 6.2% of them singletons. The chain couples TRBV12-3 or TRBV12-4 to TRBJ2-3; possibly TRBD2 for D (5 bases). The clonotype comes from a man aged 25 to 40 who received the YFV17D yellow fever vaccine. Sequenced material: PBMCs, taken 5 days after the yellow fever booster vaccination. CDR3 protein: CASSSRPRDGTDTQYF. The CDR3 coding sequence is TGTGCCAGCAGCTCTAGACCGAGGGATGGCACAGATACGCAGTATTTT.